The 16 T cell receptor beta chains below all came from one sample that was sequenced in a study of cytomegalovirus exposure and HLA in healthy donors (dated by TCRdb to between 2016 and 2019). The library was produced with the immunoSEQ multiplex PCR assay. For the multiplex PCR, a mixture combining 60 forward primers for TCR Vbeta segments and 13 reverse primers for TCR Jbeta segments was used. Sourced from immuneACCESS, this table was stored by TCRdb with only in-frame sequences that have V and J called. A share of the clones is absent; for the studies checked, an unresolved V gene accounts for under half, and the remainder has no known explanation. The sample table records about 140,000 clones; 75% to 85% of these occur just once. Around 5.9% of the sample rests with the top ten. What was sequenced was PBMCs. These receptors were collected from a woman between 40 and 50 years old in good health and CMV-seropositive.

This clone was seen once. This chain links TRBV11-1 with TRBJ2-5; D is unclear. The V and J ends lost 5 bases and 1 base respectively, with 14 bases between them. Germline-derived CDR1 and CDR2 are SGHAT and FQDESV (reference sequence). This CDR3 has 15 residues. This CDR3 reads CASSPRRLPQETQYF. CDR3 sequence (DNA): TGTGCCAGCAGCCCCAGGCGTCTCCCCCAAGAGACCCAGTACTTC.

The chain carries TRBV5-4 and TRBJ2-7; 8 bases are a match to TRBD1. Germline CDR1 reads SGHNT; CDR2 reads YYREEE (reference sequence). The CDR3 contains 13 residues. With V trimmed by 3 bases and J by 3 bases, 2 bases remained unmatched. The CDR3 sequence is CASSSGTGYEQYF. The CDR3 coding sequence is TGTGCCAGCAGCTCCGGGACAGGCTACGAGCAGTACTTC. The complete variable domain, with remaining parts taken from reference TRBV5-4 and TRBJ2-7, reads ETGVTQSPTHLIKTRGQQVTLRCSSQSGHNTVSWYQQALGQGPQFIFQYYREEENGRGNFPPRFSGLQFPNYSSELNVNALELDDSALYLCASSSGTGYEQYFGPGTRLTVT.

This clone was seen just once. The CDR3, as DNA: TGTGCCAGCAGCCTGCCTCCGAGGCATATCTGTTACTATGGCTACACCTTC. Encoded protein: CASSLPPRHICYYGYTF. The chain carries TRBV21-1 and TRBJ1-2. TRBV21-1 has pseudogene status. The CDR3 contains 17 residues.

The CDR3 reads CASSLGTGTYQPQHF. CDR3 nucleotide sequence: TGTGCCAGTAGTTTGGGGACAGGGACTTATCAGCCCCAGCATTTT. The chain is built from TRBV19 and TRBJ1-5; 9 bases are a match to TRBD1. CDR1 and CDR2 (germline): LNHDA, SQIVND (reference sequence). The CDR3 contains 15 residues. V gave up 5 bases and J gave up 5 bases; unmatched junction bases: 7. Together with reference TRBV19 and TRBJ1-5, the CDR3 gives the full variable domain: DGGITQSPKYLFRKEGQNVTLSCEQNLNHDAMYWYRQDPGQGLRLIYYSQIVNDFQKGDIAEGYSVSREKKESFPLTVTSAQKNPTAFYLCASSLGTGTYQPQHFGDGTRLSIL.

This clone was recorded a few times. The rearrangement uses TRBV4-1 and TRBJ1-3; D is ambiguous. Trimming left V 0 bases short and J 3 bases short, with 6 bases between. The CDR3 totals 14 residues. Germline V gene lookup returns CDR1 MGHRA and CDR2 YSYEKL. The CDR3 spells CASSQDRFGNTIYF. The CDR3 bases are TGCGCCAGCAGCCAAGACAGGTTTGGAAACACCATATATTTT.

V gene TRBV5-1 combines with J gene TRBJ2-1; TRBD2 is a possible D gene (6 bases). Germline V lookup: CDR1 SGHRS, CDR2 YFSETQ. The CDR3 contains 13 residues. Trimming removed 1 base at V and 5 bases at J, with 7 bases between. As DNA, the CDR3 is TGCGCCAGCAGCTTGATAGCGGACAATGAGCAGTTCTTC. Amino acids: CASSLIADNEQFF.

This clone has at least ten counts. The chain joins TRBV28 to TRBJ1-5; TRBD1 agrees at 8 bases. The CDR3 length is 14 residues. Germline CDR1 and CDR2: MDHEN and SYDVKM. J lost 4 bases, V lost 5 bases, and 4 bases had no gene match. CDR3 nucleotides: TGTGCCAGCAGTCCGGGACAGGCTAATCAGCCCCAGCATTTT. It specifies CASSPGQANQPQHF.

The chain is built from TRBV27 and TRBJ2-1; D may be TRBD2 (6 bases). The V gene lost 5 bases and the J gene lost 0 bases, with 17 bases spanning the gap. The germline CDR1 and CDR2 sequences are MNHEY and SMNVEV (reference sequence). The CDR3 extends over 17 amino acids. Here the CDR3 DNA reads TGTGCCAGCAGTCTTTTCTTAGCGGCCAGCTCCTACAATGAGCAGTTCTTC. This codes for CASSLFLAASSYNEQFF.

The chain uses TRBV6-1 and TRBJ2-7; the match to TRBD1 covers 8 bases. CDR3 size: 14 residues. CDR1 and CDR2 (germline): MNHNS, SASEGT. After removal of 8 bases from V and 0 bases from J, the junction contained 6 bases not matched to a gene. In DNA, the CDR3 is TGTGCCAGCGGGGGGACAGGACTCTCCTACGAGCAGTACTTC. This codes for CASGGTGLSYEQYF.

This chain connects TRBV5-1 to TRBJ2-7; the match to TRBD1 covers 10 bases. Germline V gene lookup returns CDR1 SGHRS and CDR2 YFSETQ. Trimming at V came to 3 bases and at J to 5 bases, leaving 14 bases not matched to a gene. There are 17 residues in the CDR3. The CDR3 coding sequence is TGCGCCAGCAGCTGGTACGGGACCGGGACAGGGGTTGACGAGCAGTACTTC. As protein: CASSWYGTGTGVDEQYF.

The chain links TRBV7-6 to TRBJ2-1; 11 bases are shared with TRBD2. Per germline, CDR1 SGHVS and CDR2 FNYEAQ. V gave up 1 base and J gave up 4 bases; unmatched junction bases: 3. CDR3 length: 16 amino acids. CDR3 amino acids: CASSLGRLAGYNEQFF. The CDR3 coding sequence is TGTGCCAGCAGCTTAGGCCGACTAGCGGGATACAATGAGCAGTTCTTC.

This clone is a singleton in its sample. This chain joins TRBV7-9 and TRBJ2-1; 7 bases fit TRBD1. Germline V gene data show CDR1 as SEHNR and CDR2 as FQNEAQ (reference sequence). With 4 bases clipped from V and 9 bases from J, the junction kept 6 bases outside the gene matches. This CDR3 has 13 amino acids. CDR3 in DNA: TGTGCCAGCAGCTCTCGACAGGGTAGTGAGCAGTTCTTC. Translating gives CASSSRQGSEQFF.

CDR3 amino acids: CASRPGLAGVNEQFF. CDR3 nucleotide sequence: TGCGCCAGCAGACCGGGACTAGCGGGAGTTAATGAGCAGTTCTTC. V usage is TRBV5-1 and J usage is TRBJ2-1; TRBD2 aligns across 14 bases. In germline, CDR1 is SGHRS, CDR2 YFSETQ. CDR3 length equals 15 residues. J gave up 7 bases and V 5 bases, and 5 bases lay outside the gene matches. The entire variable domain, with the rest obtained from reference TRBV5-1 and TRBJ2-1, is as follows: KAGVTQTPRYLIKTRGQQVTLSCSPISGHRSVSWYQQTPGQGLQFLFEYFSETQRNKGNFPGRFSGRQFSNSRSEMNVSTLELGDSALYLCASRPGLAGVNEQFFGPGTRLTVL.

The DNA for the CDR3 is TGCGCCAGCAGCTTGGGGCCTGCTCCTGGAAACACCATATATTTT. Its translation is CASSLGPAPGNTIYF. The chain couples TRBV5-1 to TRBJ1-3; D uncertain. Germline V CDR1 and CDR2: SGHRS, YFSETQ. V lost 0 bases and J 2 bases, leaving 9 bases between the germline ends. There are 15 residues in the CDR3.

Only a few counts were recorded for this clone. The rearrangement links TRBV5-1 to TRBJ2-7; 12 bases are a match to TRBD2. J was trimmed by 6 bases and V by 4 bases; bases with no gene match: 5. CDR1 and CDR2 from the germline V gene are SGHRS and YFSETQ. This CDR3 spans 14 amino acids. DNA for the CDR3: TGCGCCAGCAGCCCAGGACTAGCGGGAAGCGAGCAGTACTTC. Its translation: CASSPGLAGSEQYF.

The chain uses TRBV5-5 and TRBJ2-1, with 7 nucleotides matching TRBD2. The V and J ends lost 4 bases and 9 bases, in that order; junction bases with no gene match: 7. The CDR3 totals 13 residues. Looked up from germline, CDR1 is SGHKS and CDR2 is YYEKEE (reference sequence). In DNA form, the CDR3 reads TGTGCCAGCAGCCGAGGAAGCGGGGTTGAGCAGTTCTTC. Translated: CASSRGSGVEQFF.